This is a list of T cell receptor beta chains from one sample in a study of T cells after yellow fever vaccination. MiXCR was run by TCRdb on the 5' RACE reads, yielding one entry per CDR3 protein. Among 450,000 to 550,000 distinct CDR3 sequences listed, about a fifth were seen once. The input for sequencing was PBMCs, taken roughly 23 days after the first yellow fever vaccination. These receptors originate from a man between 18 and 29 years old who received the YFV17D yellow fever vaccine. CDR3s include the opening cysteine and the closing phenylalanine or tryptophan. Fields, in order: D gene, V gene, CDR3 length, clone size, J gene, CDR3 DNA, CDR3 protein. The D gene is left open where the match is weak. Part of the rows lack a size; the others show once, few, many or a class for expanded clones.

-	TRBV10-3	13	few	TRBJ2-7	TGTGCCATCAGTGCAGCCAGTACGTACGAGCAGTACTTC	CAISAASTYEQYF
-	TRBV2	14	-	TRBJ1-5	TGTGCCAGCAGTGAGGGGAACCCCAATCAGCCCCAGCATTTT	CASSEGNPNQPQHF
TRBD2	TRBV6-2/TRBV6-3	14	-	TRBJ2-5	TGTGCCAGCAGTCTCCCTAGCGGGGGGGCGACCCAGTACTTC	CASSLPSGGATQYF
-	TRBV7-9	13	few	TRBJ1-6	TGTGCCAGCAGGGGGTACCAAAATTCACCCCTCCACTTT	CASRGYQNSPLHF
-	TRBV28	15	-	TRBJ2-1	TGTGCCAGCAGTGAGGGGGGCGGATTTTACAATGAGCAGTTCTTC	CASSEGGGFYNEQFF
-	TRBV7-9	15	few	TRBJ2-1	TGTGCCAGCAGCCGACGAGTGGGGTGGTACAATGAGCAGTTCTTC	CASSRRVGWYNEQFF
-	TRBV18	13	-	TRBJ1-5	TGTGCCAGCTCCATGGACGGCAATCAGCCCCAGCATTTT	CASSMDGNQPQHF
-	TRBV6-2/TRBV6-3	13	-	TRBJ1-1	TGTGCCAGCAAAGACAAGGAAGACACTGAAGCTTTCTTT	CASKDKEDTEAFF
-	TRBV5-1	12	-	TRBJ2-1	TGCGCCAGCGGCTCGAGGTACAATGAGCAGTTCTTC	CASGSRYNEQFF
-	TRBV11-2	19	-	TRBJ2-1	TGTGCCAGCAGCCTGCGGGGGACAGGCCCTCTGGTAGGCTACAATGAGCAGTTCTTC	CASSLRGTGPLVGYNEQFF
-	TRBV4-1	14	few	TRBJ2-1	TGCGCCAGCAGCCAAGATGCGGTCTACAATGAGCAGTTCTTC	CASSQDAVYNEQFF
TRBD1	TRBV2	15	-	TRBJ1-1	TGTGCCAGCACAGGACAGGGGGCTGTGAACACTGAAGCTTTCTTT	CASTGQGAVNTEAFF
-	TRBV5-1	16	-	TRBJ1-3	TGCGCCAGCAGCTTGGATCAGGGAATCGTTGGAAACACCATATATTTT	CASSLDQGIVGNTIYF
TRBD2	TRBV14	17	few	TRBJ2-3	TGTGCCAGCAGCCAATATGGTCTAGCGGGGGGCACAGATACGCAGTATTTT	CASSQYGLAGGTDTQYF
TRBD2	TRBV9	12	few	TRBJ2-1	TGTGCCAGCACGGATAGCGGGGGTTGGCAGTTCTTC	CASTDSGGWQFF
-	TRBV28	13	-	TRBJ1-2	TGTGCCAGCAGTTCGAGGCAGACATATGGCTACACCTTC	CASSSRQTYGYTF
TRBD2	TRBV4-3	17	-	TRBJ2-1	TGCGCCAGCAGCCCATCTTTTAGCGGGGGGGCCAACAATGAGCAGTTCTTC	CASSPSFSGGANNEQFF
TRBD1	TRBV20-1	16	-	TRBJ2-3	TGCAGTGCTGCCCCGTCGGGGACAGGGGTGACAGATACGCAGTATTTT	CSAAPSGTGVTDTQYF
TRBD1	TRBV6-1	15	-	TRBJ1-5	TGTGCCAGCAGGGACGTATGGACAGGGAAAGGGGCCCAGCATTTT	CASRDVWTGKGAQHF
-	TRBV20-1	13	-	TRBJ2-3	TGCAGTGCTAGTCCAGGGAATATGTATACGCAGTATTTT	CSASPGNMYTQYF
-	TRBV30	12	few	TRBJ2-7	TGTGCCTGGGACGGGGGTGAATACGAGCAGTACTTC	CAWDGGEYEQYF
-	TRBV20-1	10	few	TRBJ2-1	TGCAGTGGGGGTACGACTGAGCAGTTCTTC	CSGGTTEQFF
-	TRBV28	15	once	TRBJ2-6	TGTGCCAGCAGTTTTTCTCTCTCTGGGGCCAACGTCCTGACTTTC	CASSFSLSGANVLTF
-	TRBV5-1	14	-	TRBJ1-1	TGCGCCAGCAGCAGAGGATGGGGAGACACTGAAGCTTTCTTT	CASSRGWGDTEAFF
-	TRBV7-9	15	-	TRBJ1-1	TGTGCCAGCAGCTTCCCCCTTCGAGGGGTCACTGAAGCTTTCTTT	CASSFPLRGVTEAFF
TRBD1	TRBV12-3/TRBV12-4	18	-	TRBJ2-6	TGTGCCAGCAGGGAGACCGGGACAGGGGGCTATGGGGCCAACGTCCTGACTTTC	CASRETGTGGYGANVLTF
-	TRBV19	14	-	TRBJ1-5	TGTGCCAGTAGTCCGAGGGCGCGGGATCAGCCCCAGCATTTT	CASSPRARDQPQHF
TRBD2	TRBV6-2/TRBV6-3	13	-	TRBJ2-3	TGTGCCAGCAGACTAGCGGAAACAGATACGCAGTATTTT	CASRLAETDTQYF
-	TRBV15	14	few	TRBJ2-1	TGTGCCACCAGACCAGGGAGGACGATCAATGAGCAGTTCTTC	CATRPGRTINEQFF
-	TRBV18	15	-	TRBJ1-1	TGTGCCAGCTCACGACCGAGCCTAGTGAACACTGAAGCTTTCTTT	CASSRPSLVNTEAFF
TRBD1	TRBV7-8	15	few	TRBJ1-5	TGTGCCAGCAGCTTCCGACAGGGGTACAATCAGCCCCAGCATTTT	CASSFRQGYNQPQHF
-	TRBV14	12	few	TRBJ1-6	TGTGCCAGCAGCCAAAGCCGATTCACCCTCCACTTT	CASSQSRFTLHF